This T cell receptor beta chain was recorded in a study of blood T cell repertoires in COVID-19. Turning to the study itself: Specimens from acute and convalescent COVID-19 originated in the United States, Italy and Spain. Sources were T cells, B-cell-depleted T cells, or PBMCs; the material itself was cDNA or gDNA.

The CDR3 covers 14 residues. Germline assignment: CDR1 ENHRY and CDR2 SYGVKD. Trimming took off 4 bases at V and 0 bases at J, with 9 bases between the two ends. As handled by the study authors: The assay estimated nucleated cells by amplifying reference gene primers. The table came from immunoSEQ multiplex PCR; TCRdb's copy has only in-frame clones and leaves some out. The DNA was the basis for D and trimming; V, J and clone size are from that table. The table records some 150,000 clones, about 86% of them present only once. The chain joins TRBV10-3 to TRBJ1-1, with D unresolved. The clonotype comes from a woman between 45 and 65 years old with active or convalescent COVID-19. Sequenced material: peripheral blood. CDR3 sequence: CAISVDFLNTEAFF. The CDR3 region has the DNA TGTGCCATCAGTGTGGACTTCTTGAACACTGAAGCTTTCTTT.